A single sample gave rise to the 20 T cell receptor beta chains below, sequenced in a study of control samples from healthy donors and cancer patients. Clones were read by immunoSEQ multiplex PCR, and TCRdb kept only the in-frame ones, dropping some. The table records around 100,000 clones, 75% to 95% of them present only once. Sequencing was carried out using blood. These receptors were taken from a woman between 18 and 29 years old in good health.

The chain carries TRBV5-6 and TRBJ2-7; no reliable D call. The germline V gene has CDR1 SGHDT and CDR2 YYEEEE. Trimming took 3 bases from V and 0 from J, leaving 4 bases between them. This CDR3 spans 12 amino acids. CDR3 DNA sequence: TGTGCCAGCAGCTCGGACTCCTACGAGCAGTACTTC. Its translation is CASSSDSYEQYF.

J is TRBJ2-3 and V is TRBV3-1 (or the pseudogene TRBV3-2); D unresolved. This CDR3 has 14 residues. The germline V gene has CDR1 LGHDT and CDR2 YNNKEL (reference sequence). Trimming took off 0 bases at V and 1 base at J, with 5 bases between the two ends. The CDR3 loop reads CASSQEDGTDTQYF. The DNA of the CDR3 is TGTGCCAGCAGCCAAGAGGATGGCACAGATACGCAGTATTTT.

The J gene is TRBJ1-1, the V gene TRBV7-9, with a weak D call TRBD1 (5 bases). Germline V gives CDR1 SEHNR, CDR2 FQNEAQ (reference sequence). V was shortened by 4 bases and J by 0 bases, with 6 bases between the two germline ends. CDR3 length: 13 amino acids. CDR3 amino acids: CASSWGMNTEAFF. The CDR3 nucleotides are TGTGCCAGCAGCTGGGGCATGAACACTGAAGCTTTCTTT.

The chain uses TRBV9 and TRBJ1-1, with D unresolved. V was trimmed by 3 bases and J by 4 bases, leaving 10 bases between them. CDR3 length: 13 amino acids. In germline, CDR1 is SGDLS, CDR2 YYNGEE. CDR3 in amino acids: CASSASMGTEAFF. The CDR3 region has the DNA TGTGCCAGCAGCGCCAGTATGGGCACTGAAGCTTTCTTT. The entire variable domain, with the rest obtained from reference TRBV9 and TRBJ1-1, is as follows: DSGVTQTPKHLITATGQRVTLRCSPRSGDLSVYWYQQSLDQGLQFLIQYYNGEERAKGNILERFSAQQFPDLHSELNLSSLELGDSALYFCASSASMGTEAFFGQGTRLTVV.

The V gene is TRBV6-5, the J gene TRBJ1-1, with D unresolved. Trimming cost V 2 bases and J 6 bases, with 10 bases left between them. CDR3 length: 13 amino acids. Germline V gene lookup returns CDR1 MNHEY and CDR2 SVGAGI. CDR3: CASSYTFKSEAFF. The CDR3 nucleotides read TGTGCCAGCAGTTACACATTCAAGTCTGAAGCTTTCTTT.

The chain uses TRBV12-3 or TRBV12-4 and TRBJ2-5, with 8 bases fitting TRBD2. CDR3 length equals 13 residues. Trimming removed 4 bases from V and 3 bases from J; junction bases left unmatched: 1. In DNA, the CDR3 is TGTGCCAGCAGTTATAGCGGGGAAGAGACCCAGTACTTC. It codes for CASSYSGEETQYF.

The chain links TRBV5-4 to TRBJ1-4, with D tentatively TRBD1 (5 bases). This CDR3 spans 17 amino acids. Germline lookup yields CDR1 SGHNT and CDR2 YYREEE (reference sequence). With 3 bases removed from V and 7 bases from J, the gap between germline ends came to 22 bases. The CDR3, as DNA: TGTGCCAGCAGCTCCCAGGCGGCCGGGACGGAGCTTGAAAAACTGTTTTTT. This codes for CASSSQAAGTELEKLFF.

The chain links TRBV7-9 to TRBJ1-1; D is undetermined. CDR1 and CDR2 from the germline V gene are SEHNR and FQNEAQ (reference sequence). With 6 bases removed from V and 5 bases from J, the gap between germline ends came to 19 bases. The CDR3 extends over 15 amino acids. CDR3 loop: CASSPFGGPRTEAFF. CDR3 DNA: TGTGCCAGCAGTCCTTTTGGAGGTCCGAGGACTGAAGCTTTCTTT.

The chain carries TRBV12-3 or TRBV12-4 and TRBJ1-1; D gene uncertain. Trimming stripped 5 bases from V and 3 bases from J, with 10 bases between. This CDR3 has 13 amino acids. CDR3 nucleotides: TGTGCCAGCAGTCCCGGATTCTACACTGAAGCTTTCTTT. This translates into CASSPGFYTEAFF.

The chain recombines TRBV7-2 with TRBJ2-3; TRBD2 agrees at 11 bases. CDR3 length equals 14 residues. With V trimmed by 5 bases and J by 4 bases, 2 bases remained unmatched. Germline V CDR1 and CDR2: SGHTA, FQGNSA. The CDR3 spells CASSQGLAADTQYF. The CDR3 DNA is TGTGCCAGCAGCCAGGGACTAGCGGCAGATACGCAGTATTTT.

The V call is TRBV5-1, the J call TRBJ1-1; D gene ambiguous. Germline V gene data show CDR1 as SGHRS and CDR2 as YFSETQ. V lost 5 bases and J lost 4, with 12 bases in between. This CDR3 contains 13 residues. In nucleotides, the CDR3 is TGCGCCAGCAGATCGGGGTTAAGCACTGAAGCTTTCTTT. Translation: CASRSGLSTEAFF.

V usage is TRBV29-1 and J usage is TRBJ1-1; D perhaps matches TRBD1 (6 bases). The CDR3 consists of 14 residues. The germline CDR1 and CDR2 sequences are SQVTM and ANQGSEA. V was clipped by 6 bases and J by 5 bases, with 19 bases between them. CDR3 nucleotides: TGCAGCGTCCGAGGACAGATGGGGAAGACTGAAGCTTTCTTT. Amino acid sequence: CSVRGQMGKTEAFF.

This chain links TRBV3-1 (or the pseudogene TRBV3-2) with TRBJ1-2; D gene unclear. The V gene's germline CDR1 is LGHDT and CDR2 YNNKEL (reference sequence). The CDR3 is 13 amino acids. Trimming took off 0 bases at V and 8 bases at J, with 10 bases between the two ends. CDR3 protein: CASSQEAALGYTF. The CDR3 DNA is TGTGCCAGCAGCCAAGAAGCGGCTTTGGGCTACACCTTC.

The chain uses TRBV3-1 (or the pseudogene TRBV3-2) and TRBJ1-2; D not certain. CDR3 length: 13 residues. V was shortened by 4 bases and J by 6 bases, with 12 bases between the two germline ends. CDR1 and CDR2 from the germline V gene are LGHDT and YNNKEL (reference sequence). CDR3 nucleotide sequence: TGTGCCAGCAGCCCGTCGTCGATGAATGGCTACACCTTC. Its protein product is CASSPSSMNGYTF.

The CDR3 DNA is TGTGCCACCAGTGACTTAGACGGGAATGGCTACACCTTC. Translated: CATSDLDGNGYTF. The chain links TRBV24-1 to TRBJ1-2; the D is unclear. CDR1 and CDR2 (germline): KGHDR, SFDVKD. Trimming left V 4 bases short and J 6 bases short, with 11 bases between. This CDR3 contains 13 residues.

This clone was observed a single time. The V and J genes are TRBV18 and TRBJ2-4, with D tentatively TRBD1 (5 bases). The germline V gene has CDR1 KGHSH and CDR2 LQKENI. Trimming removed 3 bases from V and 9 bases from J, with 9 bases in between. The CDR3 runs to 12 residues. This chain's CDR3 is CASSPDTGIQYF. In DNA form, the CDR3 reads TGTGCCAGCTCACCGGACACCGGCATTCAGTACTTC.

This chain joins TRBV27 and TRBJ1-5; D perhaps matches TRBD1 (6 bases). The V end was cut by 4 bases, the J end by 0 bases, with 16 bases between. This CDR3 region has 17 residues. The germline gives CDR1 MNHEY, CDR2 SMNVEV (reference sequence). The CDR3 coding sequence is TGTGCCAGCAGTTCCAATCCGACAGGACGTAGCAATCAGCCCCAGCATTTT. Translating gives CASSSNPTGRSNQPQHF.

Here the CDR3 reads CASSLSDRGTDTQYF. As DNA, the CDR3 is TGTGCCAGCAGCCTCAGTGACAGGGGAACAGATACGCAGTATTTT. V is TRBV9 and J is TRBJ2-3; 8 positions match TRBD1. This CDR3 has 15 amino acids. The ends lost 4 bases at V and 3 bases at J; junction bases unmatched: 7. Per the germline V gene, CDR1 is SGDLS and CDR2 is YYNGEE.

This clone was picked up a small number of times. The V gene is TRBV6-4, the J gene TRBJ2-3, with 9 bases aligning to TRBD2. CDR3 length: 15 amino acids. Per the germline V gene, CDR1 is MRHNA and CDR2 is SNTAGT. After removal of 5 bases from V and 6 bases from J, the junction contained 9 bases not matched to a gene. CDR3 protein: CASSPSGLASDTQYF. CDR3 DNA sequence: TGTGCCAGCAGTCCATCGGGACTAGCATCGGATACGCAGTATTTT.

The rearrangement uses TRBV14 and TRBJ2-6, with unresolved D. V was pared by 0 bases and J by 0 bases, with 12 bases between. The CDR3 totals 18 residues. Germline CDR1 is SGHDN and CDR2 is FVKESK. The DNA of the CDR3 is TGTGCCAGCAGCCAAGACTGGTCCCCCCACTCTGGGGCCAACGTCCTGACTTTC. Translation gives CASSQDWSPHSGANVLTF.